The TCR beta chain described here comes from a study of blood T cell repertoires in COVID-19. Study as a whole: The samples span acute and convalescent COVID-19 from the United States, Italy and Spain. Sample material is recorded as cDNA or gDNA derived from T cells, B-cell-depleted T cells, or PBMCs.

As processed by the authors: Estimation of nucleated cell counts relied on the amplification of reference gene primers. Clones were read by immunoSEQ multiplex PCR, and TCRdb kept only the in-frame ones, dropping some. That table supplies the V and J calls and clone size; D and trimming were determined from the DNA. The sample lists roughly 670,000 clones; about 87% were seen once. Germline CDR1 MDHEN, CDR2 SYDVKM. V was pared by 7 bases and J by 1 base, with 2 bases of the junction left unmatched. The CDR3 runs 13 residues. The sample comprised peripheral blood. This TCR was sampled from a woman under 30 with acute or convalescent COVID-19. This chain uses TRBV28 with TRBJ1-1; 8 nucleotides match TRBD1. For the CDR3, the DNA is TGTGCCAGCATACAGGGGGGGAACACTGAAGCTTTCTTT. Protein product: CASIQGGNTEAFF.